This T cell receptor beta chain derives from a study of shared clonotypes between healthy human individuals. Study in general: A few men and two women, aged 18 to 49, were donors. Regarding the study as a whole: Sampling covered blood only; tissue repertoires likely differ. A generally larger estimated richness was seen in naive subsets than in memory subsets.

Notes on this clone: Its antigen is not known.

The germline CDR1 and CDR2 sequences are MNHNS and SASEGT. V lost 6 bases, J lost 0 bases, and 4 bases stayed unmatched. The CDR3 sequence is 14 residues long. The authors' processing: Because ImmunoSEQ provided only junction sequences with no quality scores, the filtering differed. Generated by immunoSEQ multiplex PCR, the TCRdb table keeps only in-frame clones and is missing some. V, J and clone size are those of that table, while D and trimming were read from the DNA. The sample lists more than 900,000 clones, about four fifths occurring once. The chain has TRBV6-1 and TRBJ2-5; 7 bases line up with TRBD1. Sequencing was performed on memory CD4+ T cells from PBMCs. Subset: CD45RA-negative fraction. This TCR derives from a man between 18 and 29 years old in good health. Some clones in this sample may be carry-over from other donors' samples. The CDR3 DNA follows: TGTGCCAGCAGCGCCGGGACAGACCAAGAGACCCAGTACTTC. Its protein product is CASSAGTDQETQYF.